This T cell receptor (beta chain) is drawn from a study of human T cells and chemical hapten exposure. At the level of the study: Mostly female patients had alopecia areata, totalis or universalis.

This clonotype has more than one count but fewer than ten. Time point denoted: patch test 1, 2 weeks after DPC sensitization. The sample's treatment: therapeutic diphenylcyclopropenone sensitization with weekly scalp DPC. Original methodology: Samples contained a median of about 96,000 TCRs, with a range of roughly 23,224 to 700,000. TCRdb fed the RACE reads into MiXCR, producing one record per CDR3 protein. For this entry, the V and J calls and clone size follow TCRdb and not the study's own pipeline. This sample has 65,000 to 95,000 distinct CDR3 sequences, with about an eighth found just once. The source is a woman aged 55-70 years with alopecia areata. Some clones in this sample may be carry-over from other donors' samples. The sample was whole blood, taken in connection with sensitization to the hapten diphenylcyclopropenone (DPC).

The CDR3 DNA reads TGCAGCGTTGAAGACCCAGACGAGTACAATGAGCAGTTCTTC. It translates to CSVEDPDEYNEQFF. The V and J genes are TRBV29-1 and TRBJ2-1; D is undetermined. This CDR3 comprises 14 residues. Looked up from germline, CDR1 is SQVTM and CDR2 is ANQGSEA. With 0 bases removed from V and 4 bases from J, the gap between germline ends came to 10 bases.